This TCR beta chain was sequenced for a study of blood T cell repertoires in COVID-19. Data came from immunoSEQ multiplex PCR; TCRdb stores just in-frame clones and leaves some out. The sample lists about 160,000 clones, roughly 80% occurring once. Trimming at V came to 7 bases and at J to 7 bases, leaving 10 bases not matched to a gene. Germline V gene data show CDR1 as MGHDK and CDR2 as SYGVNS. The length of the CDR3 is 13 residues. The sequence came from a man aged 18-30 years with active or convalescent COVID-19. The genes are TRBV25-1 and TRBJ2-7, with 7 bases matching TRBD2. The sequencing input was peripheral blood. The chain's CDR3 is CASNPVRGGEQYF. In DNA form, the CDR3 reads TGTGCCAGCAATCCGGTGCGGGGAGGGGAGCAGTACTTC.